The present T cell receptor beta chain was sequenced within a study of blood T cell repertoires in COVID-19. About the research overall: Collection of acute and convalescent COVID-19 samples took place in the United States, Italy and Spain. In each case, the material was cDNA or gDNA derived from T cells, B-cell-depleted T cells, or PBMCs.

Study processing details: Amplification of reference gene primers provided the estimated nucleated cell counts. Libraries were prepared by immunoSEQ multiplex PCR; TCRdb keeps only in-frame clonotypes and omits some of them. V and J calls and clone size come straight from that table; D and trimming were deduced from the DNA. The sample contains about 52,000 clones, 87% of which appear only once. The CDR3 has 12 residues. Per the germline V gene, CDR1 is MGHRA and CDR2 is YSYEKL. V was clipped by 4 bases and J by 9 bases; unmatched bases: 4. This clonotype was obtained from a human donor with active COVID-19. The donor label of this sample is uncertain. The chain recombines TRBV4-1 with TRBJ1-2, with TRBD1 matching 8 bases. The specimen sequenced was peripheral blood. DNA of the CDR3: TGCGCCAGCAGCCCGGACAGGGTCAGCTACACCTTC. This translates into CASSPDRVSYTF.